This T cell receptor (beta chain) is from a study of T-cell memory formation after mild COVID-19. The study, taken as a whole, reports: Still unconfirmed is whether the second-wave clones peaking on day 37 recognized SARS-CoV-2.

The CDR3 has 14 amino acids. Trimming removed 7 bases at V and 9 bases at J, with 16 bases between. The germline V gene encodes CDR1 LNHDA and CDR2 SQIVND (reference sequence). A word on this clonotype: Its antigen remains unknown.

Constant-segment primers and 5'RACE yielded cDNA libraries for TCR alpha and TCR beta, each carrying sample barcodes and UMIs. TCRdb used MiXCR to reprocess the 5' RACE reads, holding one entry per CDR3 protein. The sample holds 470,000 or so distinct CDR3 sequences; under 20% are singletons and the top ten take 20% to 25%. This chain joins TRBV19 and TRBJ1-6; no definite D call. The source of this sequence is a young man who had mild COVID-19 (a few samples of this study predate the infection). Cell type and time point are not known. Sequencing was carried out using PBMCs or a T cell subset sorted from them (not recorded which). The CDR3 sequence: CASKGFDQRSPLHF. CDR3 bases: TGTGCCAGTAAAGGTTTTGACCAACGTTCACCCCTCCACTTT.